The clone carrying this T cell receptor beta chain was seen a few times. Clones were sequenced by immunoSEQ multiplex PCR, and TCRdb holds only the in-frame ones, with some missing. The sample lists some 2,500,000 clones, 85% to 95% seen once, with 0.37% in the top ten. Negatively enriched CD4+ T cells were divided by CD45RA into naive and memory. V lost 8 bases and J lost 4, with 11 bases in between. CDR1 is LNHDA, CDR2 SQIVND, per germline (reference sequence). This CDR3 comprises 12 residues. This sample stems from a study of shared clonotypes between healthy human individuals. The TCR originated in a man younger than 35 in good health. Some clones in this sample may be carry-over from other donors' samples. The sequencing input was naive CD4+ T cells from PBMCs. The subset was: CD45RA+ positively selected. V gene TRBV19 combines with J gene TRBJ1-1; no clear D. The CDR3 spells CASFPGSTEAFF. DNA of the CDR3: TGTGCCAGTTTTCCGGGGAGCACTGAAGCTTTCTTT.